One sample yielded the 5 T cell receptor beta chains listed below, sequenced in a study of spatial heterogeneity in lung cancer. TCRdb re-called the 5' RACE reads through MiXCR, storing one row per CDR3 protein. The data hold more than 75,000 distinct CDR3 sequences, with 10% to 15% observed a single time. The time point was: sample taken at primary tumor resection. TCRs were sequenced from unsorted whole RNA of tumor, nontumor lung or PBMC. The specimen comprised PBMCs, sampled at surgery. All receptors derive from a male donor with early-stage non-small cell lung cancer.

This rearrangement joins TRBV20-1 to TRBJ2-5; D gene uncertain. CDR3 length: 13 residues. Germline V lookup: CDR1 DFQATT, CDR2 SNEGSKA (reference sequence). V gave up 0 bases and J gave up 5 bases, with 10 bases separating them. The CDR3 is CSARDPRPETQYF. CDR3 coding DNA: TGCAGTGCTAGAGATCCGAGGCCGGAGACCCAGTACTTC.

There are a few counts of this clonotype. The chain employs TRBV12-5 and TRBJ2-2; the D is unclear. The CDR3 length is 15 residues. The ends were cut back, 0 bases at V and 8 bases at J, with 13 bases in the middle. Germline loops: CDR1 LGHNT, CDR2 FRNRAP. CDR3 sequence: CASGLVRDGRGELFF. In DNA form, the CDR3 reads TGTGCTAGTGGTTTGGTACGAGACGGACGGGGGGAGCTGTTTTTT. Filled out from reference TRBV12-5 and TRBJ2-2, the complete variable domain reads DARVTQTPRHKVTEMGQEVTMRCQPILGHNTVFWYRQTMMQGLELLAYFRNRAPLDDSGMPKDRFSAEMPDATLATLKIQPSEPRDSAVYFCASGLVRDGRGELFFGEGSRLTVL.

The rearrangement joins TRBV5-6 to TRBJ2-1; 10 nucleotides line up with TRBD2. Germline-derived CDR1 and CDR2 are SGHDT and YYEEEE. Trimming at V came to 2 bases and at J to 7 bases, leaving 3 bases not matched to a gene. This CDR3 is built from 14 residues. In DNA form, the CDR3 reads TGTGCCAGCAGCTTTAGCGGGAGGATAAATGAGCAGTTCTTC. It codes for CASSFSGRINEQFF.

This clonotype was seen only a few times. The chain employs TRBV5-1 and TRBJ2-1; weak D call: TRBD2 (5 bases). The CDR3 extends over 13 amino acids. Germline CDR1 and CDR2: SGHRS and YFSETQ. Deletions cut 6 bases from V and 8 bases from J, with 15 bases between. This CDR3 reads CASIRTPGDEQFF. The CDR3 nucleotides are TGCGCCAGCATTCGGACCCCCGGGGATGAGCAGTTCTTC. The full variable domain, its missing parts supplied by reference TRBV5-1 and TRBJ2-1, is KAGVTQTPRYLIKTRGQQVTLSCSPISGHRSVSWYQQTPGQGLQFLFEYFSETQRNKGNFPGRFSGRQFSNSRSEMNVSTLELGDSALYLCASIRTPGDEQFFGPGTRLTVL.

The chain joins TRBV10-3 to TRBJ2-7; D not resolved. V lost 9 bases to trimming and J lost 0 bases, with 6 bases between them. Per the germline V gene, CDR1 is ENHRY and CDR2 is SYGVKD. CDR3 length: 11 amino acids. CDR3 region: CAMSTSYEQYF. As DNA, the CDR3 is TGTGCCATGTCCACCTCCTACGAGCAGTACTTC.